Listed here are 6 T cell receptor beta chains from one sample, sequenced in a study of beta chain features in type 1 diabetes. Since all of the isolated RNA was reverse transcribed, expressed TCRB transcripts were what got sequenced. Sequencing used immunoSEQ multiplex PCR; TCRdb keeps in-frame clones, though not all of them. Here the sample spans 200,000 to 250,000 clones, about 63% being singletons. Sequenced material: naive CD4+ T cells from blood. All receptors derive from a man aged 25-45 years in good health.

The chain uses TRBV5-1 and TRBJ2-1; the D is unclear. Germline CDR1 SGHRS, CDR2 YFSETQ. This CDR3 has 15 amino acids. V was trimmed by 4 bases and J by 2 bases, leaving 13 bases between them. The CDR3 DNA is TGCGCCAGCAGCCCACAAGGACCAGCCTACAATGAGCAGTTCTTC. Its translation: CASSPQGPAYNEQFF.

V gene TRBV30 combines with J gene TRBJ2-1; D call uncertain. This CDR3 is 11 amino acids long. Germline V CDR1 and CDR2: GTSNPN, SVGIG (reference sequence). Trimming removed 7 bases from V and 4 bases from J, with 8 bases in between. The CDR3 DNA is TGTGCCTTGACCCTGTACAATGAGCAGTTCTTC. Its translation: CALTLYNEQFF.

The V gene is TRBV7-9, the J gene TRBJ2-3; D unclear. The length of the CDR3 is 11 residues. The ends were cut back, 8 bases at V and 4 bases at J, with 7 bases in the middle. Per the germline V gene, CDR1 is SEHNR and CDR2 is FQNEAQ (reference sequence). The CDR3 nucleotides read TGTGCCAGCGGCCGCGCAGATACGCAGTATTTT. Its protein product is CASGRADTQYF.

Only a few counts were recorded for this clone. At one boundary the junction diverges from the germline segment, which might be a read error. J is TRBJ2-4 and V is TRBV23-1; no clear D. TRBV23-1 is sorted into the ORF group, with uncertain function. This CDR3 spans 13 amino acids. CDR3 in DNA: TGCGCCAGCAGTCAATTCTCTGGGATCGATCCGAACTTC. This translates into CASSQFSGIDPNF.

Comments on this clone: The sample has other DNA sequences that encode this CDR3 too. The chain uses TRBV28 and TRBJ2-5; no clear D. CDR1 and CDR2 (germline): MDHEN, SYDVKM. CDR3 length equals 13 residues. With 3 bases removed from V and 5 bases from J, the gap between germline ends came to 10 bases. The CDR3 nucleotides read TGTGCCAGCAGTTTGGGAAGGGTGGAGACCCAGTACTTC. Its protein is CASSLGRVETQYF.

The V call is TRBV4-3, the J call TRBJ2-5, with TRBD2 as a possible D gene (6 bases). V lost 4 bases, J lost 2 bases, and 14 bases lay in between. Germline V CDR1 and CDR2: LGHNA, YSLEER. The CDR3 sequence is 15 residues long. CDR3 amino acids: CASSLLGGKQETQYF. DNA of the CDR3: TGCGCCAGCAGCCTCCTCGGAGGGAAGCAAGAGACCCAGTACTTC.